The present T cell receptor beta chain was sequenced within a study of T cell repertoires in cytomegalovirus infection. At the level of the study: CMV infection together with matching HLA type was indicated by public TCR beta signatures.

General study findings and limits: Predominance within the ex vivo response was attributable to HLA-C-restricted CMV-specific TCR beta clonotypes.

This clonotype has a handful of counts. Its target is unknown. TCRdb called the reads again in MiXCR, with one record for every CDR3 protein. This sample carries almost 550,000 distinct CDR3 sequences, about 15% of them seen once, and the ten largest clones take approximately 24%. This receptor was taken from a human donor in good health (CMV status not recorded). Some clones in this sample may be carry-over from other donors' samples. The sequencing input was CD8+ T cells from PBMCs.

The CDR3 spells CASSLWVRAGTAYEQYF. DNA for the CDR3: TGTGCCAGCAGTTTATGGGTCCGCGCAGGGACGGCCTACGAGCAGTACTTC. The V gene is TRBV28, the J gene TRBJ2-7; perhaps D is TRBD1 or TRBD2 (5 bases each). The CDR3 has 17 amino acids. V lost 0 bases and J lost 2, with 17 bases in between. Germline V CDR1 and CDR2: MDHEN, SYDVKM. Supplemented by reference TRBV28 and TRBJ2-7, the full variable domain reads DVKVTQSSRYLVKRTGEKVFLECVQDMDHENMFWYRQDPGLGLRLIYFSYDVKMKEKGDIPEGYSVSREKKERFSLILESASTNQTSMYLCASSLWVRAGTAYEQYFGPGTRLTVT.